This T cell receptor beta chain was recorded in a study of human T cells and chemical hapten exposure. Turning to the study itself: Sensitization applied 2% DPC to roughly 2 cm by roughly 2 cm of upper inner arm skin.

Time point described: patch test 1, 2 weeks after DPC sensitization. Stated treatment: therapeutic diphenylcyclopropenone sensitization with weekly scalp DPC. Suited to DPC and affected by alopecia, the donors ranged from 18 to 70 years old. Using its own MiXCR run on the RACE reads, TCRdb lists one record per CDR3 protein. The sample records under 200,000 distinct CDR3 sequences, roughly 15% being singletons. Looked up from germline, CDR1 is SEHNR and CDR2 is FQNEAQ (reference sequence). This CDR3 region has 13 residues. Trimming took off 1 base at V and 4 bases at J, with 7 bases between the two ends.

The clonotype was recovered from a woman aged 25 to 45 with alopecia areata. Some clones in this sample may be carry-over from other donors' samples. Material: whole blood, obtained in connection with sensitization to the hapten diphenylcyclopropenone (DPC). V usage is TRBV7-9 and J usage is TRBJ1-2; no definite D call. The CDR3 DNA reads TGTGCCAGCAGCTTAGACAGTAGCTATGGCTACACCTTC. Encoded protein: CASSLDSSYGYTF.